Each of the 20 T cell receptor beta chains below was sequenced from the same sample in a study of OX40 agonist ivuxolimab in advanced cancers. Assay: immunoSEQ multiplex PCR; the TCRdb copy retains only in-frame clones and omits some. The table shows roughly 150,000 clones, with 90% to 95% occurring only once. Sequenced here: CD4+ or CD8+ T cells sorted from blood, sampled in a trial of the OX40 agonist ivuxolimab. Source of these receptors: an adult with an advanced solid tumor such as melanoma, head and neck, liver or kidney cancer.

This sequence joins TRBV10-3 and TRBJ2-1; 9 bases are a match to TRBD1. J gave up 1 base and V 7 bases, and 5 bases lay outside the gene matches. The CDR3 has 15 amino acids. Germline values: CDR1 ENHRY, CDR2 SYGVKD. As DNA, the CDR3 is TGTGCCATCACCGACAGGGGGGGATCCTACAATGAGCAGTTCTTC. Translating it yields CAITDRGGSYNEQFF.

The chain recombines TRBV7-2 with TRBJ2-1; 11 bases align to TRBD2. The CDR3 is made up of 14 amino acids. Germline V gene sequence: CDR1 SGHTA, CDR2 FQGNSA. V lost 3 bases, J lost 7 bases, and 2 bases stayed unmatched. The CDR3 nucleotides read TGTGCCAGCAGCTTTAGCGGGGGGGCAAATGAGCAGTTCTTC. Translated: CASSFSGGANEQFF.

This chain joins TRBV5-5 and TRBJ2-3, with no clear D. The CDR3 sequence is 15 residues long. Germline CDR1 SGHKS, CDR2 YYEKEE (reference sequence). V was trimmed by 2 bases and J by 1 base, leaving 11 bases between them. Here the CDR3 reads CASSFPPPRTDTQYF. DNA for the CDR3: TGTGCCAGCAGCTTTCCCCCCCCACGCACAGATACGCAGTATTTT.

V and J are TRBV4-1 and TRBJ2-5, with D possibly being TRBD2 (7 bases). Trimming left V 8 bases short and J 2 bases short, with 15 bases between. The germline CDR1 and CDR2 sequences are MGHRA and YSYEKL. The CDR3 is 14 amino acids. The CDR3 bases are TGCGCCAGCGGAAGGGGGGGGCTGCAAGAGACCCAGTACTTC. Protein product: CASGRGGLQETQYF.

The J gene is TRBJ1-5, the V gene TRBV6-5; D is perhaps TRBD1 (5 bases). The CDR3 spans 14 residues. V gave up 3 bases and J gave up 4 bases, with 10 bases separating them. Germline loops: CDR1 MNHEY, CDR2 SVGAGI. Here the CDR3 DNA reads TGTGCCAGCAGTTATTCAACAGGTAATCAGCCCCAGCATTTT. It yields the protein CASSYSTGNQPQHF.

The rearrangement links TRBV28 to TRBJ1-4; D gene unclear. Trimming shortened V by 4 bases and J by 5 bases, and 5 bases separated the two germline ends. Germline V CDR1 and CDR2: MDHEN, SYDVKM. The CDR3 totals 12 residues. The CDR3 nucleotides are TGTGCCAGCAGTTCCCGCAATGAAAAACTGTTTTTT. Translated: CASSSRNEKLFF.

This chain joins TRBV7-2 and TRBJ2-7, with D perhaps matching TRBD2 (6 bases). With 1 base removed from V and 3 bases from J, the gap between germline ends came to 16 bases. The CDR3 sequence is 16 residues long. Looked up from germline, CDR1 is SGHTA and CDR2 is FQGNSA. The CDR3 nucleotides read TGTGCCAGCAGCTTAGGTCGGCGGGAAGGTTACTACGAGCAGTACTTC. Amino acid sequence: CASSLGRREGYYEQYF.

Of note for this clone: The sample has other DNA sequences that encode this CDR3 too. The chain is built from TRBV5-1 and TRBJ2-7; 11 nucleotides align to TRBD2. The germline gives CDR1 SGHRS, CDR2 YFSETQ. Trimming cost V 1 base and J 4 bases; bases outside gene matches: 1. The CDR3 runs to 14 residues. In DNA form, the CDR3 reads TGCGCCAGCAGCTTGACTAGCGGGGGTTACGAGCAGTACTTC. Its protein is CASSLTSGGYEQYF.

The rearrangement joins TRBV29-1 to TRBJ2-6, with no clear D. This CDR3 spans 14 amino acids. V shed 4 bases and J shed 0 bases, with 7 bases lying between them. Per the germline V gene, CDR1 is SQVTM and CDR2 is ANQGSEA. The CDR3 here is CSVVGSSGANVLTF. The CDR3 bases are TGCAGCGTTGTGGGAAGCTCTGGGGCCAACGTCCTGACTTTC.

V gene TRBV13 combines with J gene TRBJ2-7; tentatively, D is TRBD1 or TRBD2 (5 bases each). V was trimmed by 5 bases and J by 2 bases, leaving 19 bases between them. Germline V gives CDR1 PRHDT, CDR2 FYEKMQ (reference sequence). The length of the CDR3 is 16 residues. CDR3 region: CASSPRVGALPYEQYF. CDR3 in DNA: TGTGCCAGCAGCCCCCGCGTCGGGGCCCTGCCCTACGAGCAGTACTTC.

The chain combines TRBV7-2 with TRBJ1-2; D uncertain. The germline V gene has CDR1 SGHTA and CDR2 FQGNSA. There are 15 residues in the CDR3. Trimming removed 0 bases at V and 4 bases at J, with 12 bases between. The chain's CDR3 is CASSLAWGGAYGYTF. The CDR3 DNA follows: TGTGCCAGCAGCTTAGCGTGGGGAGGAGCCTATGGCTACACCTTC.

The gene calls are TRBV5-4 and TRBJ2-1; 11 bases map to TRBD1. The CDR3 extends over 14 amino acids. CDR1 and CDR2 (germline): SGHNT, YYREEE (reference sequence). The V segment lost 5 bases and the J segment 7 bases; nucleotides outside the gene matches: 5. The chain's CDR3 is CASRGGDRGNEQFF. The CDR3 bases are TGTGCCAGCAGGGGCGGGGACAGGGGGAATGAGCAGTTCTTC.

The rearrangement joins TRBV7-2 to TRBJ2-2; D is possibly TRBD2 (5 bases). The germline gives CDR1 SGHTA, CDR2 FQGNSA. Between the trimmed V and J ends, which lost 5 bases and 5 bases, there was a span of 18 bases. This CDR3 is 16 amino acids long. In DNA form, the CDR3 reads TGTGCCAGCAGCCTCCCGGGGAGCGAATCGACCGGGGAGCTGTTTTTT. It yields the protein CASSLPGSESTGELFF.

The chain carries TRBV7-2 and TRBJ2-1; no firm D call. The length of the CDR3 is 15 residues. Germline V CDR1 and CDR2: SGHTA, FQGNSA. The germline V and J ends were trimmed by 0 bases and 5 bases, with 11 bases remaining between them. Here the CDR3 DNA reads TGTGCCAGCAGCTTAGCGCGCCAGGTTCACAATGAGCAGTTCTTC. Protein sequence: CASSLARQVHNEQFF.

This sequence joins TRBV18 and TRBJ2-1; possible D gene TRBD2, 5 bases. The ends were cut back, 5 bases at V and 6 bases at J, with 17 bases in the middle. Per the germline V gene, CDR1 is KGHSH and CDR2 is LQKENI. This CDR3 comprises 15 residues. CDR3: CASSGDYRNLNEQFF. The CDR3 coding sequence is TGTGCCAGCTCAGGTGACTATCGAAATCTCAATGAGCAGTTCTTC.

The genes are TRBV7-8 and TRBJ2-5, with 7 bases matching TRBD1. Trimming removed 5 bases from V and 1 base from J; junction bases left unmatched: 4. The CDR3 is 14 amino acids. The V gene's germline CDR1 is SGHVS and CDR2 FQNEAQ. CDR3 protein: CASSLGTAQETQYF. Here the CDR3 DNA reads TGTGCCAGCAGCCTAGGGACAGCCCAAGAGACCCAGTACTTC.

The chain carries TRBV4-1 and TRBJ2-3, with a possible D match to TRBD1 (5 bases). The germline CDR1 and CDR2 sequences are MGHRA and YSYEKL. V was pared by 3 bases and J by 6 bases, with 16 bases between. The CDR3 is made up of 15 amino acids. The CDR3 DNA follows: TGCGCCAGCAGCCAGGTAGGGGTGATGACCGATACGCAGTATTTT. Its protein product is CASSQVGVMTDTQYF.

The chain recombines TRBV11-2 with TRBJ1-1; no reliable D call. CDR3 length equals 14 residues. The germline CDR1 and CDR2 sequences are SGHAT and FQNNGV. The V end was cut by 5 bases, the J end by 0 bases, with 10 bases between. The CDR3 here is CASSPHSLNTEAFF. The CDR3 DNA reads as TGTGCCAGCAGCCCGCACTCATTGAACACTGAAGCTTTCTTT.

The chain has TRBV28 and TRBJ2-1; perhaps TRBD2 as D (6 bases). The CDR3 runs to 12 residues. The germline V gene has CDR1 MDHEN and CDR2 SYDVKM. With 1 base removed from V and 15 bases from J, the gap between germline ends came to 13 bases. The CDR3, as DNA: TGTGCCAGCAGTTTATCCCAACTAGCAGCGTTCTTC. Its translation is CASSLSQLAAFF. The full variable domain, with the rest looked up from reference TRBV28 and TRBJ2-1, is DVKVTQSSRYLVKRTGEKVFLECVQDMDHENMFWYRQDPGLGLRLIYFSYDVKMKEKGDIPEGYSVSREKKERFSLILESASTNQTSMYLCASSLSQLAAFFGPGTRLTVL.

CDR3 sequence (DNA): TGTGCCAGCAAAGGAGGAGTGAACACTGAAGCTTTCTTT. It yields the protein CASKGGVNTEAFF. This chain connects TRBV28 to TRBJ1-1; the D is unclear. The CDR3 consists of 13 residues. V lost 7 bases, J lost 0 bases, and 9 bases lay in between. The germline V gene encodes CDR1 MDHEN and CDR2 SYDVKM.